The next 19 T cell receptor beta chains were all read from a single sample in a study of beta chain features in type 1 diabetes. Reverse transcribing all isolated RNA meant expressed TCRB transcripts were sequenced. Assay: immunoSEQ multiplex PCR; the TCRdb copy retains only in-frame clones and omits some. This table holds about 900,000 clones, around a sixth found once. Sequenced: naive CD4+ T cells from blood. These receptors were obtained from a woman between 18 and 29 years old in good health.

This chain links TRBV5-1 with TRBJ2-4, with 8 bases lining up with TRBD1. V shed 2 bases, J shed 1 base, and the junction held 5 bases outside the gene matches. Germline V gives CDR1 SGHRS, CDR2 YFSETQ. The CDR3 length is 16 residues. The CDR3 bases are TGCGCCAGCAGCTTAGGACAGGGTAATGCCAAAAACATTCAGTACTTC. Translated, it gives CASSLGQGNAKNIQYF.

This CDR3 reads CASSLAQYWGSQFGEQYF. The CDR3 nucleotides are TGTGCCAGCAGCTTGGCCCAATACTGGGGGTCTCAGTTCGGGGAGCAGTACTTC. The chain uses TRBV5-4 and TRBJ2-7; perhaps D is TRBD1 or TRBD2 (5 bases each). The CDR3 loop spans 18 amino acids. Germline loops: CDR1 SGHNT, CDR2 YYREEE (reference sequence). The V gene lost 0 bases and the J gene lost 7 bases, with 26 bases spanning the gap. Based on the CDR3 plus reference TRBV5-4 and TRBJ2-7, the full variable domain is ETGVTQSPTHLIKTRGQQVTLRCSSQSGHNTVSWYQQALGQGPQFIFQYYREEENGRGNFPPRFSGLQFPNYSSELNVNALELDDSALYLCASSLAQYWGSQFGEQYFGPGTRLTVT.

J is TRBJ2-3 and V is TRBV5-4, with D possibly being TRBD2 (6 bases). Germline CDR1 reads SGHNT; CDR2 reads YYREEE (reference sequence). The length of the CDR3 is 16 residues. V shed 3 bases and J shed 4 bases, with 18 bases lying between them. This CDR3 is CASSSKSGRSADTQYF. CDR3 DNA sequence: TGTGCCAGCAGCTCAAAATCCGGGAGAAGTGCAGATACGCAGTATTTT.

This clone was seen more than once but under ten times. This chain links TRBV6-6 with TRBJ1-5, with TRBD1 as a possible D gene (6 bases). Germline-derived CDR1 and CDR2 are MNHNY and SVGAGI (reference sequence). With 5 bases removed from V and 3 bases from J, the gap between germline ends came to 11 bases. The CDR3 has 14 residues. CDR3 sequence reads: CASSDWTDNQPQHF. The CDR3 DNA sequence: TGTGCCAGCAGTGACTGGACAGACAATCAGCCCCAGCATTTT.

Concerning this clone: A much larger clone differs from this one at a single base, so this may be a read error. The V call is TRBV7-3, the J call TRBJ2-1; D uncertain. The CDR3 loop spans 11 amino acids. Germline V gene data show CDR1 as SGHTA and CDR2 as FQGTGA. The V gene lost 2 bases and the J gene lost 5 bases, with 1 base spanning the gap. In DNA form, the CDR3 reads TGTGCCAGCAGCTTACACAATGAGCAGTTCTTC. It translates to CASSLHNEQFF.

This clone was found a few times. As DNA, the CDR3 is TGCGCCAGCAGCTTGGTCGCTCCCCAGATTGAGCAGTTCTTC. Residues: CASSLVAPQIEQFF. The chain employs TRBV5-1 and TRBJ2-1; D gene ambiguous. Trimming pared 0 bases from V and 9 bases from J, leaving 13 bases between. Looked up from germline, CDR1 is SGHRS and CDR2 is YFSETQ. CDR3 length: 14 residues. The variable domain in full, with the rest retrieved from reference TRBV5-1 and TRBJ2-1, is KAGVTQTPRYLIKTRGQQVTLSCSPISGHRSVSWYQQTPGQGLQFLFEYFSETQRNKGNFPGRFSGRQFSNSRSEMNVSTLELGDSALYLCASSLVAPQIEQFFGPGTRLTVL.

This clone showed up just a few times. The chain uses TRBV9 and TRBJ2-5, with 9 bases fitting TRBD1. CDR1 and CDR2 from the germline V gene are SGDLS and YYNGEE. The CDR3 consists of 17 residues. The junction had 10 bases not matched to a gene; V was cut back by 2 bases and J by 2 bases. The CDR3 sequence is CASSVSGTGYGQETQYF. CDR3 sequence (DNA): TGTGCCAGCAGCGTTTCCGGGACAGGGTACGGACAAGAGACCCAGTACTTC.

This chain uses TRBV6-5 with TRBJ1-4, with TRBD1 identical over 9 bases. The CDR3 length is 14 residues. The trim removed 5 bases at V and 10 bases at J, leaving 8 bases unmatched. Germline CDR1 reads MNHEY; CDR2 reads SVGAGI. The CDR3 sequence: CASSPGTGLVKLFF. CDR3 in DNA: TGTGCCAGCAGTCCCGGGACAGGGCTTGTAAAACTGTTTTTT.

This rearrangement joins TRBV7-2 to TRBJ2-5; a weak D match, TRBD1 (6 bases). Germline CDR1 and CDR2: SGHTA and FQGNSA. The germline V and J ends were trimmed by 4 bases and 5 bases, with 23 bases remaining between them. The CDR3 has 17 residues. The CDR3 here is CASSSELRQVARETQYF. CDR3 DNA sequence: TGTGCCAGCAGCTCCGAACTCCGACAGGTCGCACGTGAGACCCAGTACTTC.

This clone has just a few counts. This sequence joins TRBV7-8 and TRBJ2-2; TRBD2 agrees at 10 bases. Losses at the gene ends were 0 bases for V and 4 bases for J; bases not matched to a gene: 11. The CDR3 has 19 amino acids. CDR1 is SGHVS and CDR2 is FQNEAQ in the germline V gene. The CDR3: CASSLAAYRLAGVTGELFF. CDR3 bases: TGTGCCAGCAGCTTAGCGGCGTATCGGCTAGCGGGAGTCACCGGGGAGCTGTTTTTT.

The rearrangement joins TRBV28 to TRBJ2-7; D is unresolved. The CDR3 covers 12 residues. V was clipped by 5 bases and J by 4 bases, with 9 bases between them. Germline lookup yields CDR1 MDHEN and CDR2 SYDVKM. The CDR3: CASSQRVYEQYF. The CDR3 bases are TGTGCCAGCAGTCAAAGGGTTTACGAGCAGTACTTC.

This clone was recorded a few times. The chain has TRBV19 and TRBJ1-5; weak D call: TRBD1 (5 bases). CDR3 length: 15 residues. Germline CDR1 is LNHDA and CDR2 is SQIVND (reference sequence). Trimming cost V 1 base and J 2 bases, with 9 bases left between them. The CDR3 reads CASSIAGGGNQPQHF. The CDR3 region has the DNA TGTGCCAGTAGTATAGCTGGGGGGGGCAATCAGCCCCAGCATTTT.

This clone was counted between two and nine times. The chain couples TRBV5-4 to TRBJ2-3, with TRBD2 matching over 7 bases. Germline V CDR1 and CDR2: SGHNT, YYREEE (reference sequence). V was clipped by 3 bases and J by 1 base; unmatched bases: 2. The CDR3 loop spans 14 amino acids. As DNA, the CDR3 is TGTGCCAGCAGCTCGGGACTACGCACAGATACGCAGTATTTT. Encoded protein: CASSSGLRTDTQYF.

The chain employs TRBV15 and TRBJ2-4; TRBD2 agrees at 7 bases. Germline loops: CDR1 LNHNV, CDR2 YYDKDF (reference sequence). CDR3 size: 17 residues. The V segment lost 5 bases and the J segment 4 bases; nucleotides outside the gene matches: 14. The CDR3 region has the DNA TGTGCCACCAGCCCACGCTCCGGCGGGGGAGGGAAAAACATTCAGTACTTC. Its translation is CATSPRSGGGGKNIQYF.

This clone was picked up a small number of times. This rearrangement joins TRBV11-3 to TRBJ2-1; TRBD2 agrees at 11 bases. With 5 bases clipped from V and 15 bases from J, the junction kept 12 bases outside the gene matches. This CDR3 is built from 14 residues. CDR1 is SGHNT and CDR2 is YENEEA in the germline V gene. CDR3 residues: CASSTKNSGRELFF. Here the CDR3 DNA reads TGTGCCAGCAGCACTAAAAATAGCGGGAGGGAACTGTTCTTC.

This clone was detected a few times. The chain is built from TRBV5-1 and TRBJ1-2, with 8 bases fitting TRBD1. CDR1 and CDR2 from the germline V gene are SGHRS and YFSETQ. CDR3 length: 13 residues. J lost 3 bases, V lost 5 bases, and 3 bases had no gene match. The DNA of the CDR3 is TGCGCCAGCAGTGTGGGACAGGACTATGGCTACACCTTC. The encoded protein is CASSVGQDYGYTF.

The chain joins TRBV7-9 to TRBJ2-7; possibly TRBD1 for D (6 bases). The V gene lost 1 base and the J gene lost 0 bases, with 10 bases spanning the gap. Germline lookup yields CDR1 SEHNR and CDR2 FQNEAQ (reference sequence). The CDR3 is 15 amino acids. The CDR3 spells CASSLGGQSSYEQYF. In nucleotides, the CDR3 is TGTGCCAGCAGCTTAGGCGGACAGAGCTCCTACGAGCAGTACTTC.

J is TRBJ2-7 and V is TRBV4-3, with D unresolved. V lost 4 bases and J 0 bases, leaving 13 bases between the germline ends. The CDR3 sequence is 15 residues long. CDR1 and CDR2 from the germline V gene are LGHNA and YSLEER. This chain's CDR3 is CASSPDWVNSYEQYF. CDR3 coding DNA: TGCGCCAGCAGCCCAGACTGGGTGAACTCCTACGAGCAGTACTTC.

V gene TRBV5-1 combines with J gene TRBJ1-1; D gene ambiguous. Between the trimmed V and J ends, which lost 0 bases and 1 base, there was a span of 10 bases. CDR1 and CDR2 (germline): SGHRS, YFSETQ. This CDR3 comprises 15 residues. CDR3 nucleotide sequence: TGCGCCAGCAGCTTGGACAGCTTGGGGAACACTGAAGCTTTCTTT. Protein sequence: CASSLDSLGNTEAFF.